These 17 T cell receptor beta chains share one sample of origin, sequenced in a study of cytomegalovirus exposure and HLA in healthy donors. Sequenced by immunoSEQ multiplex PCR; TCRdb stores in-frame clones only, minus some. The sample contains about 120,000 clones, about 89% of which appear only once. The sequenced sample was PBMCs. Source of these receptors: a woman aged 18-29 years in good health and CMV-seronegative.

The CDR3 DNA sequence: TGTGCCAGCAGTTACTCGTCCAGGGGAGAACAGCCCCAGCATTTT. It encodes CASSYSSRGEQPQHF. The J gene is TRBJ1-5, the V gene TRBV6-5; perhaps TRBD1 as D (6 bases). V was clipped by 0 bases and J by 7 bases, with 13 bases between them. CDR1 is MNHEY, CDR2 SVGAGI, per germline. The CDR3 is 15 amino acids.

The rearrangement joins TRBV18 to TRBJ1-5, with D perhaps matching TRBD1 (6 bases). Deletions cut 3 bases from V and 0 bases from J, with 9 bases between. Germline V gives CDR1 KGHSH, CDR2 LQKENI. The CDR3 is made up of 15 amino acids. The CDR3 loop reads CASSPTGHSNQPQHF. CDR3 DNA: TGTGCCAGCTCACCGACAGGTCATAGCAATCAGCCCCAGCATTTT. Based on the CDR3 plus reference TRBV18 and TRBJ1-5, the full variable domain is NAGVMQNPRHLVRRRGQEARLRCSPMKGHSHVYWYRQLPEEGLKFMVYLQKENIIDESGMPKERFSAEFPKEGPSILRIQQVVRGDSAAYFCASSPTGHSNQPQHFGDGTRLSIL.

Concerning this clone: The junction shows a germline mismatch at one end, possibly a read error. The DNA of the CDR3 is TGCAGTGCGGGTAATTTGGGGGACACCGAAGCTTTCTTT. It specifies CSAGNLGDTEAFF. This chain links TRBV29-1 with TRBJ1-1, with a tentative D call TRBD1 (6 bases). The CDR3 has 13 residues. Germline V gene sequence: CDR1 SQVTM, CDR2 ANQGSEA.

CDR3 region: CASSLETSRSSYEQYF. For the CDR3, the DNA is TGCGCCAGCAGCTTGGAAACTAGCCGGAGCTCCTACGAGCAGTACTTC. V usage is TRBV5-1 and J usage is TRBJ2-7, with D possibly being TRBD2 (6 bases). Germline V gene data show CDR1 as SGHRS and CDR2 as YFSETQ. The CDR3 is made up of 16 amino acids. V shed 0 bases and J shed 0 bases, with 13 bases lying between them.

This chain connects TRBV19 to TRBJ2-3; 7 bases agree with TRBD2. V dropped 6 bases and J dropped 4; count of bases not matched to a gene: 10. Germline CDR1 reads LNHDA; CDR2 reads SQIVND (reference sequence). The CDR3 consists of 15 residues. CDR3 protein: CASSRSAGEADTQYF. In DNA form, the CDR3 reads TGTGCCAGTAGCCGATCGGCGGGAGAAGCAGATACGCAGTATTTT.

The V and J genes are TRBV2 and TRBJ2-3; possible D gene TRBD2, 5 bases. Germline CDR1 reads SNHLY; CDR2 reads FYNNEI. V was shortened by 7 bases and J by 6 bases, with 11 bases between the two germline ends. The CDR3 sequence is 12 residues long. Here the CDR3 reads CASMGSGDTQYF. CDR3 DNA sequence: TGTGCCAGCATGGGGAGTGGGGATACGCAGTATTTT.

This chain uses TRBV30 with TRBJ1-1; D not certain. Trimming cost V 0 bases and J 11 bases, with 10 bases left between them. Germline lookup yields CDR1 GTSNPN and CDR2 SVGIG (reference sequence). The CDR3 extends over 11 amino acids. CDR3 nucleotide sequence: TGTGCCTGGAGTGTCACGGGGTTGGCTTTCTTT. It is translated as CAWSVTGLAFF.

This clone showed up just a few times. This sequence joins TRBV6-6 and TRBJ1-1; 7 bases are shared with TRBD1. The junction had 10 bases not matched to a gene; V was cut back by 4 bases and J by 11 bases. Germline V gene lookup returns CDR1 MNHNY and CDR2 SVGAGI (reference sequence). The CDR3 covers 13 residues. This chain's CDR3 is CASSFPQGSEAFF. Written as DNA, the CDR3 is TGTGCCAGCAGTTTTCCACAGGGGTCGGAGGCTTTCTTT.

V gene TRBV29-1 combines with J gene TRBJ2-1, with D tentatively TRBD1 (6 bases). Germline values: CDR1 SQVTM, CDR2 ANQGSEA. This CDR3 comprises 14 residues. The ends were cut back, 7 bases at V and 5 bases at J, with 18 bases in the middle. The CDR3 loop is CSAWGTLYHNEQFF. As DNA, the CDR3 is TGCAGCGCTTGGGGGACACTCTATCACAATGAGCAGTTCTTC.

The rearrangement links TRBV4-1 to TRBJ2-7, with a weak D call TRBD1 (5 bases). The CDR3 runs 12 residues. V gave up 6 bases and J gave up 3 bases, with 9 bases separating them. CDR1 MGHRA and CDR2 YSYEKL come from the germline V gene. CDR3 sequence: CASSSDSYEQYF. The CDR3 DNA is TGCGCCAGCAGTTCTGACAGCTACGAGCAGTACTTC.

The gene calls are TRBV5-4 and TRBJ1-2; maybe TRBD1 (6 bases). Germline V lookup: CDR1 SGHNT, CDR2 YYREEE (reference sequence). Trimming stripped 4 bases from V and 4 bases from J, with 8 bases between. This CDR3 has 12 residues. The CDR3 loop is CASSPDSYGYTF. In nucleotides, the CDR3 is TGTGCCAGCAGCCCGGACAGCTATGGCTACACCTTC.

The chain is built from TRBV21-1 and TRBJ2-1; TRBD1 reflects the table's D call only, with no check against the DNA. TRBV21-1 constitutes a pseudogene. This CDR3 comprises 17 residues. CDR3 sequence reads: CASSKWVPGQGINEQFF. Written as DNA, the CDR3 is TGTGCCAGCAGCAAATGGGTACCGGGACAGGGTATTAATGAGCAGTTCTTC.

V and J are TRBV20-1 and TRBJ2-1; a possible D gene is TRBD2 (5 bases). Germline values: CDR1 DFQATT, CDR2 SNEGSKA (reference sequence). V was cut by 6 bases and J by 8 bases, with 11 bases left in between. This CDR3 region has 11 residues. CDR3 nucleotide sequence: TGCAGTGCAGCCCCTAGCTATGAGCAGTTCTTC. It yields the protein CSAAPSYEQFF.

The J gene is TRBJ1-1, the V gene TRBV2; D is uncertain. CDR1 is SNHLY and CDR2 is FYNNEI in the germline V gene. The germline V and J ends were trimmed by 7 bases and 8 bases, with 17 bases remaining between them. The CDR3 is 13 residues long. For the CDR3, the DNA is TGTGCCAGCATGGAGGGTATCGTCTTGGAAGCTTTCTTT. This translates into CASMEGIVLEAFF.

CDR3 amino acids: CASSPLQGAYEQYF. Here the CDR3 DNA reads TGTGCCAGCTCACCCCTGCAGGGGGCTTACGAGCAGTACTTC. The V gene is TRBV18, the J gene TRBJ2-7; TRBD1 matches 8 bases. This CDR3 spans 14 amino acids. V lost 3 bases to trimming and J lost 4 bases; unmatched junction nucleotides: 5. Germline lookup yields CDR1 KGHSH and CDR2 LQKENI.

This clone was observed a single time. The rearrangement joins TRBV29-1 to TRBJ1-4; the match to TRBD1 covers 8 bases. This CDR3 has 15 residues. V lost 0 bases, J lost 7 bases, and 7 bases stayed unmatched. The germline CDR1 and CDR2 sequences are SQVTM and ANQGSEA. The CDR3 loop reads CSVEDPAQGGEKLFF. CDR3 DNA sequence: TGCAGCGTTGAAGATCCGGCACAGGGGGGTGAAAAACTGTTTTTT. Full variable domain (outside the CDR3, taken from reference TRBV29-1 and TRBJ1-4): SAVISQKPSRDICQRGTSLTIQCQVDSQVTMMFWYRQQPGQSLTLIATANQGSEATYESGFVIDKFPISRPNLTFSTLTVSNMSPEDSSIYLCSVEDPAQGGEKLFFGSGTQLSVL.

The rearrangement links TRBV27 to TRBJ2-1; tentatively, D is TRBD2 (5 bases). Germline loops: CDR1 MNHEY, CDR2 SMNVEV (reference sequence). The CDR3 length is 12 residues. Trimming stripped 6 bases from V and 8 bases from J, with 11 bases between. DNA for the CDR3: TGTGCCAGCAGCTCCCTAGCCCATGAGCAGTTCTTC. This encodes CASSSLAHEQFF.